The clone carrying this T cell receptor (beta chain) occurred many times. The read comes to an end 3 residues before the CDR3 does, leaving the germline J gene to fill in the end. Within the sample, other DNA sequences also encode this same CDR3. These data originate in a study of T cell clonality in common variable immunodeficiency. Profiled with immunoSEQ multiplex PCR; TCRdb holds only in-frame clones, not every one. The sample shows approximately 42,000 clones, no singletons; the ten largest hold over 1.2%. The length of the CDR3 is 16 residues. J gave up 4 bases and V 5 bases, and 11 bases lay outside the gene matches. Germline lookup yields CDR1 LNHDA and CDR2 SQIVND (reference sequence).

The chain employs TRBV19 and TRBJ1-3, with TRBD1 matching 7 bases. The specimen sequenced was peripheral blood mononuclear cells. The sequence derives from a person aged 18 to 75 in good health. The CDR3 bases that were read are TGTGCCAGTAGTCGCTCCCGACAGGGCGCCGGAAACACC. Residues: CASSRSRQGAGNT. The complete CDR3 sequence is CASSRSRQGAGNTIYF. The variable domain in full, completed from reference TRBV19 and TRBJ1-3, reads DGGITQSPKYLFRKEGQNVTLSCEQNLNHDAMYWYRQDPGQGLRLIYYSQIVNDFQKGDIAEGYSVSREKKESFPLTVTSAQKNPTAFYLCASSRSRQGAGNTIYFGEGSWLTVV.